Listed below are T cell receptor beta chains from one sample, sequenced in a study of T cells in Graves' hyperthyroidism and ophthalmopathy. TCRdb independently ran MiXCR on the multiplex PCR reads; one entry per CDR3 protein. The profile shows around 600,000 distinct CDR3 sequences, 45% of them singletons. What was sequenced was peripheral blood or thyroid tissue (not recorded which). These receptors were taken from an adult man with Graves' disease, either hyperthyroidism or ophthalmopathy (not recorded which). Both conserved end residues are part of each CDR3. The D gene is left open where the match is weak. Size is omitted from some rows. Given values are once, few, many or a class for expanded clones.

>.|TRBV7-9|TRBJ2-2|.
TGTGCCAGCAGCTTGGACCATATCGACACCGGGGAGCTGTTTTTT
CASSLDHIDTGELFF
>many|TRBV12-3/TRBV12-4|TRBJ1-5|.
TGTGCCAGCAGCTTAGCAGGGAGCAATCAGCCCCAGCATTTT
CASSLAGSNQPQHF
>once|TRBV7-9|TRBJ1-4|TRBD1
TGTGCCAGCAGCTCACTGGACAGGGGACGGGAAAAACTGTTTTTT
CASSSLDRGREKLFF
>many|TRBV20-1|TRBJ2-5|TRBD2
TGCAGCGCCATGGGACTAGCGGGAGTAGAGACCCAGTACTTC
CSAMGLAGVETQYF
>many|TRBV29-1|TRBJ1-2|.
TGCAGCGTTAGGGCGGGACACCTCTTAACCGGTGGCTACACCTTC
CSVRAGHLLTGGYTF
>.|TRBV20-1|TRBJ1-4|.
TGCAGTGCTAGAGCTTACAGCGCAACTAATGAAAAACTGTTTTTT
CSARAYSATNEKLFF
>few|TRBV19|TRBJ1-1|TRBD1
TGTGCCAGTAGGTACAGGGGGCTCACTGAAGCTTTCTTT
CASRYRGLTEAFF
>.|TRBV7-9|TRBJ2-7|.
TGTGCCAGCAGCCGGATAGGTTCCTCCAGAGCCGAGCAGTACTTC
CASSRIGSSRAEQYF
>few|TRBV7-2|TRBJ1-1|.
TGTGCCAGCAGCCAAGTTCTACTGAACACTGAAGCTTTCTTT
CASSQVLLNTEAFF
>.|TRBV7-8|TRBJ2-5|TRBD2
TGTGCCAGCAGCCCCCTAGCGGGAGCCCCCCAAGAGACCCAGTACTTC
CASSPLAGAPQETQYF
>.|TRBV29-1|TRBJ1-1|.
TGCAGCGTTGAAGAGGACCCTAACACTGAAGCTTTCTTT
CSVEEDPNTEAFF
>.|TRBV20-1|TRBJ1-5|.
TGCAGTGCTTTGGACAGTTATAGCAATCGGCCCCAGCATTTT
CSALDSYSNRPQHF